Listed below are T cell receptor beta chains from one sample, sequenced in a study of Ad26.COV2.S vaccination and SARS-CoV-2 variants. The data were produced by immunoSEQ multiplex PCR, yet TCRdb's version contains in-frame clones alone and is incomplete. The profile covers some 250,000 clones, with approximately 90% appearing a single time and about 10% taken by the ten largest. The sample here was peripheral blood, taken in a trial of Ad26.COV2.S vaccine versus placebo. These TCRs come from a person between 18 and 59 years old who received the Ad26.COV2.S COVID-19 vaccine or a placebo. Each CDR3 is given with its conserved first and last residue. D genes are given only for firm matches. Size tells how often a clone was seen (once, few, many) or the class of an expanded clone, and some rows leave it out.

D,J,V,length,size,CDR3,DNA
.,TRBJ2-7,TRBV4-2,14,many,CASSQGSDNYEQYF,TGTGCCAGCAGCCAAGGTTCAGATAACTACGAGCAGTACTTC
.,TRBJ2-7,TRBV5-1,15,.,CASSLGRASSYEQYF,TGCGCCAGCAGCTTGGGGAGGGCTAGCTCCTACGAGCAGTACTTC
.,TRBJ2-1,TRBV7-7,16,.,CASSFGLGGEYNEQFF,TGTGCTAGCAGCTTCGGACTAGGGGGAGAGTACAATGAGCAGTTCTTC
TRBD1,TRBJ2-1,TRBV11-3,14,.,CASSPGQGSIEQFF,TGTGCCAGCAGCCCCGGACAGGGGTCGATTGAGCAGTTCTTC
.,TRBJ2-7,TRBV29-1,13,.,CSASGGEYYEQYF,TGCAGCGCTTCCGGTGGGGAATACTACGAGCAGTACTTC
.,TRBJ2-2,TRBV5-4,15,.,CASSSTGRVTGELFF,TGTGCCAGCAGTTCGACGGGACGCGTCACCGGGGAGCTGTTTTTT
TRBD1,TRBJ2-4,TRBV10-3,16,.,CAISESGGQSKNIQYF,TGTGCCATCAGTGAGTCAGGGGGACAGTCCAAAAACATTCAGTACTTC
.,TRBJ2-5,TRBV3-1/TRBV3-2,17,.,CASSHMGGRRASGGQYF,TGTGCCAGCAGCCATATGGGGGGACGGCGGGCCTCAGGGGGCCAGTACTTC
.,TRBJ2-7,TRBV15,13,.,CATRDSSSYEQYF,TGTGCCACCAGGGACAGCAGCTCCTACGAGCAGTACTTC
.,TRBJ2-3,TRBV14,15,.,CASSQAAKGRDTQYF,TGTGCCAGCAGCCAAGCCGCGAAGGGAAGAGATACGCAGTATTTT